Included here is one T cell receptor (beta chain) sequence, with context. Its antigen has not been determined. In total, roughly 670 healthy bone marrow donors made up the cohort. All cohort members were sampled while nominally healthy, although unrecorded immune exposures were likely present. The donor tested CMV seronegative and was one of the 352 seronegative cohort members. A peripheral blood sample was provided by each donor, and peripheral blood mononuclear cells were used for TCR beta sequencing. Genomic DNA was extracted from the blood cell samples with the Qiagen DNeasy Blood Extraction Kit. Library generation was performed with the immunoSEQ multiplex PCR assay. A mixture of 60 forward primers for TCR Vbeta segments and 13 reverse primers for TCR Jbeta segments was used in the multiplex PCR. A multiplex PCR assay on genomic DNA amplified the CDR3 region of rearranged TCR beta genes. The Illumina HiSeq System was used to sequence the amplified TCR beta libraries as 87-base-pair reads. Regarding the original processing steps: A later analysis tallied 70 million to 100 million unique TCR beta chains across the 600 to 700 repertoires, and around 9.9 million of those chains were shared by two or more donors. To remove PCR and sequencing errors, raw reads were error-corrected and collapsed into unique sequences using a nearest-neighbor algorithm that merged closely related sequences. Alignment of CDR3 sequences to IMGT reference sequences was used to assign V, D and J gene segments. For a sequence to be retained, a match of at least six nucleotides to both a V gene segment and a J gene segment was required. Rearrangements were called productive when the CDR3 lacked stop codons and stayed in frame with V and J; all others were non-productive. CDR3 was defined according to IMGT convention as the region running from the second conserved V-encoded cysteine to the conserved J-encoded phenylalanine. In an earlier analysis of approximately 590 of the donors, sequences lacking an unambiguous match to a single V gene segment were excluded. An earlier analysis of fewer than 750 of the donors called V segments functional above 56.7% productive rearrangements and segregating when the between-donor standard deviation exceeded 5%. To diagnose cytomegalovirus status from the catalog of TCR beta chain sequences, a statistical classification framework was built. In a later analysis, V and J genes were assigned by comparing TCR nucleotide sequences against IMGT/GENE-DB human TR gene sequences. Using the TCRdist pipeline, a later analysis assigned CDR3 sequences along with most-parsimonious VDJ recombination scenarios. In a later analysis, each TCR beta chain was defined by its CDR3 amino acid sequence together with its V-gene family, and reads without a unique V-gene family were excluded. A later analysis removed 550 to 650 highly shared, low-generation-probability nucleotide sequences to deal with suspected cross-contamination and a sequencing artifact. For each public chain, a later analysis derived a clonal expansion index from normalized ranks of inferred template counts within each repertoire. Generation probabilities in a later analysis came from a VDJ recombination model fitted to out-of-frame rearrangements, and those results were checked against IGoR. In a later analysis, hypergeometric tests were used to score TCR-TCR, TCR-HLA and TCR-CMV co-occurrence, with a repertoire-size bias correction applied to TCR pairs. To estimate false discovery rates, a later analysis permuted the HLA or CMV assignments 20 times. In a later analysis, co-occurring TCRs were grouped using DBSCAN, and TCRdist sequence similarity was added for clustering within HLA-allele-positive subsets. For co-occurrence clustering, repertoires with fewer than 30,000 or more than 120,000 public chains were excluded, along with five repertoires with anomalous nucleotide sharing. TCRdb obtained this table from immuneACCESS and retained in-frame rearrangements with V and J assigned. These tables miss some clones; where compared with another copy, unresolved V genes account for less than half of the shortfall, and the remainder is unexplained. V and J calls and clone size come straight from that table; D and trimming were deduced from the DNA. The sample's own table lists about 150,000 clones. The ten largest clonotypes hold around 1.5% of the sample.

These data come from a study of cytomegalovirus exposure and HLA in healthy donors (dated by TCRdb to 2016 to 2017). Study-wide context: An earlier analysis of about 530 of the donors reported approximately 280 Gb of sequence data and 117 million unique TCR beta sequences obtained from around 170 million T cells. An early release covering just under 650 HLA-typed donors comprised about 320 gigabases of sequencing data and around 80 million unique TCR sequences. Of the 350 to 400 genotyped donors, approximately 80% fell in the genetic ancestry cluster associated with self-reported Caucasian donors. The study aimed to test whether cataloging public T cell receptors could reveal signatures of past pathogen exposure. The study profiled the T cell repertoires of about 720 subjects by immunosequencing and related them to cytomegalovirus serostatus. A separate validation cohort of 90 to 150 different subjects was used in addition to the approximately 610-subject first cohort. To predict cytomegalovirus infection status, the study combined high-throughput TCR immunosequencing, statistical association of individual TCRs with disease status, and machine learning. To study patterns of TCR occurrence, a later analysis re-analyzed previously published TCR beta repertoires from several hundred donors and added high-resolution HLA genotyping. The later analysis used no new phenotypic data to find candidate immune exposures, relying instead on TCR beta sequences and their occurrence across donors. In an earlier analysis of about 590 of the donors, high-throughput TCR beta sequencing was used to judge whether each TCR beta V gene segment behaved as functional or pseudogenic. Donor age, sex, ethnicity and CMV serostatus were compiled alongside the repertoire data. A later genetic analysis took genome-wide SNP genotypes for about 55% of the 666 donors and used that subset as a discovery cohort. All discovery cohort repertoires had been generated on a single sequencing platform. HLA typing covered class I and class II loci at four-digit resolution. The number of donors typed differed by locus, with 629-630 for A, B, C, DRB1 and DQB1, more than 500 for DQA1, over 600 for DPA1, and under 490 for DPB1. A handful of DR-DQ haplotypes were handled as single units for association and clustering because linkage in the cohort was strong. On average, approximately 250,000 unique TCR beta nucleotide sequences were sequenced per donor among about 400 genotyped donors of the cohort, with 15% to 20% of those sequences being non-productive. Beyond this particular receptor, the publication reports: Assigning TCR associations to individual alleles was difficult when HLA alleles, especially DR and DQ, strongly co-occurred. Some IMGT-functional V segments, including TRBV6-2 and TRBV6-3, could not be told apart with the 87-base-pair reads, so those segments were excluded. Most TCR sequences were seen in very few donors, while some public TCRs were found in many individuals. Most CMV-associated TCR beta chains appeared to be HLA-restricted in a later analysis, and the HLA associations seemed to be driven largely by CMV exposure. An earlier analysis of 450 to 750 of the donors showed that most TCR beta V segments appeared in productive rearrangements either about 90% or about 30% of the time, which broadly matched IMGT annotations. Fewer than 20 rarely observed V segments, including chromosome 9 orphons, were excluded from the earlier analysis of some 590 of the donors because counts were too low. Specific HLA alleles were associated with some 15,000 TCR beta sequences at a false discovery rate of 0.05 in a later analysis. In a later analysis, TCR association rates were found to vary across HLA loci, with the most associated TCRs seen for DRB1 alleles and the fewest for HLA-C alleles. Three of the identified cytomegalovirus-associated TCR beta chains were confirmed in vitro to be specific for cytomegalovirus antigens. A further reported finding was that TCR beta sequences accurately predicted the HLA-A and HLA-B alleles for most subjects in the first cohort. The classifier was reported to diagnose cytomegalovirus status with high specificity and sensitivity in both the original and validation cohorts. In a later genetic analysis, a missense DCLRE1C variant was associated with V-gene and J-gene trimming of TCR beta chains, and the association was replicated in an independent cohort. A later genetic analysis reported fewer N-insertions in productive TCRs among donors in an Asian-associated ancestry cluster than the roughly 700-donor mean. Several of the top co-occurrence clusters appeared to be linked to parvovirus B19, influenza, CMV and Epstein-Barr virus, according to a later analysis. It was suggested by the authors that the approach could potentially be generalized to other disease states and immunological phenotypes. Linkage disequilibrium might explain the correlated functional status among segregating V segments, but an unknown experimental factor could not be ruled out. Roughly uniform sequencing depth across donors was assumed in presence/absence analyses, although this assumption may not hold. CMV serostatus was the only immune exposure information available for the cohort. The sequencing pipeline was judged likely to have produced a cluster of highly shared sequence variants as a technical artifact. This cohort had only TCR beta chains sequenced, and the lack of alpha or paired-chain data limited which features could be detected. The study listed 150 to 200 TCR beta chains as associated with cytomegalovirus. Because HLA typing was unavailable for some donors at each locus, only the typed subset was used in association tests. In a later analysis, HLA-associated TCR beta chains were found to be more clonally expanded and to have lower generation probabilities than equally common non-associated chains.

CDR1 and CDR2, per the germline V gene, are SGHTA and FQGTGA. Including the terminal cysteine and phenylalanine, the CDR3 comprises 16 residues. Of all the DNA, just the CDR3 is kept, 48 bases in frame from base 1. From V the trimming removes 5 bases and from J it removes 3 bases, while the gene matches leave 6 bases of the junction unaccounted for. The sequenced material came from PBMCs. The chain employs TRBV7-3 and TRBJ2-2; TRBD1 matches 10 bases in the middle. This TCR derives from a woman aged 50 to 60 in good health and CMV-seronegative. At the DNA level, the sequence is TGTGCCAGCAGCCAATCCGGGACAGGGGACACCGGGGAGCTGTTTTTT. It translates to CASSQSGTGDTGELFF. The full variable domain, with segments outside the CDR3 supplied by the reference TRBV7-3 and TRBJ2-2 proteins, appears as GAGVSQTPSNKVTEKGKYVELRCDPISGHTALYWYRQSLGQGPEFLIYFQGTGAADDSGLPNDRFFAVRPEGSVSTLKIQRTERGDSAVYLCASSQSGTGDTGELFFGEGSRLTVL.